The T cell receptor beta chain described here comes from a study of blood T cells in healthy people across ages. The wider study: Per two T cells, about one barcoded beta molecule was captured through template switching.

No fewer than 5.5 micrograms of total RNA were isolated from every sample. Trimming took off 7 bases at V and 0 bases at J, with 16 bases between the two ends. The CDR3 covers 16 residues. Per germline, CDR1 SNHLY and CDR2 FYNNEI. A remark on this clonotype: Antigen unknown.

Primers used in a second PCR of about 7 to 12 cycles were a sample-barcoded 5' primer and a J-beta primer mix. One entry per CDR3 protein results from TCRdb running MiXCR on the 5' RACE reads. The sample carries approximately 810,000 distinct CDR3 sequences, under 30% recorded once. Whole-study results and caveats: Age showed a roughly linear inverse relationship with TCR beta diversity per million T cells. A strong correlation was found between TCR beta diversity and the percentage of naive T cells.

This rearrangement joins TRBV2 to TRBJ2-4; maybe TRBD1 (6 bases). The sequencing sample was made of blood. The origin of this receptor is a woman over 75 in good health. The CDR3 loop is CASTPDRFIAKNIQYF. CDR3 nucleotides: TGTGCCAGCACTCCGGACAGATTTATAGCCAAAAACATTCAGTACTTC.